This T cell receptor beta chain was identified during a study of Graves' ophthalmopathy and Graves' hyperthyroidism. Investigators amplified TCR beta CDR3 regions from RNA transcripts. HTBI-primed RT-PCR formed the first round, and a multiplex PCR formed the second. TCRdb reprocessed the multiplex PCR reads via MiXCR and lists one record per CDR3 protein. This sample carries some 350,000 distinct CDR3 sequences, roughly 17% of them seen once, and the ten largest clones take roughly 2.4%. The receptor comes from an adult woman with stable Graves' hyperthyroidism. Source material: peripheral blood.

The CDR3: CASGDGLTDTQYF. The CDR3 bases are TGTGCCAGCGGGGACGGCCTCACCGATACGCAGTATTTT. The chain employs TRBV6-1 and TRBJ2-3; D may be TRBD1 or TRBD2 (5 bases each). Trimming removed 8 bases from V and 6 bases from J, with 15 bases in between. Germline loops: CDR1 MNHNS, CDR2 SASEGT. The CDR3 spans 13 residues.